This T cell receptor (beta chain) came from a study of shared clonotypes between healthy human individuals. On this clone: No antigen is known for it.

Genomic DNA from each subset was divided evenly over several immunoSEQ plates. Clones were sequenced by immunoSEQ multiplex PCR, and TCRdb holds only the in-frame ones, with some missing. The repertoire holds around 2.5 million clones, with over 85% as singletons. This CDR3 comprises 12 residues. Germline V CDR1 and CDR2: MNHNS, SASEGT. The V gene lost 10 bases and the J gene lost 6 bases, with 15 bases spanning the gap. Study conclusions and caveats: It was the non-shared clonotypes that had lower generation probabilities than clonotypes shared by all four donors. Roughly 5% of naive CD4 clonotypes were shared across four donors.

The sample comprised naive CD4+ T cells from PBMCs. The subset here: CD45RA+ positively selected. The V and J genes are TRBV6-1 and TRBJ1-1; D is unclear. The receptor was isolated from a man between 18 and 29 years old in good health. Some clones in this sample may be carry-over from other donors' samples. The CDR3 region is CATKERSPEAFF. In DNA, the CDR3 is TGTGCCACCAAAGAGAGGAGCCCTGAAGCTTTCTTT.